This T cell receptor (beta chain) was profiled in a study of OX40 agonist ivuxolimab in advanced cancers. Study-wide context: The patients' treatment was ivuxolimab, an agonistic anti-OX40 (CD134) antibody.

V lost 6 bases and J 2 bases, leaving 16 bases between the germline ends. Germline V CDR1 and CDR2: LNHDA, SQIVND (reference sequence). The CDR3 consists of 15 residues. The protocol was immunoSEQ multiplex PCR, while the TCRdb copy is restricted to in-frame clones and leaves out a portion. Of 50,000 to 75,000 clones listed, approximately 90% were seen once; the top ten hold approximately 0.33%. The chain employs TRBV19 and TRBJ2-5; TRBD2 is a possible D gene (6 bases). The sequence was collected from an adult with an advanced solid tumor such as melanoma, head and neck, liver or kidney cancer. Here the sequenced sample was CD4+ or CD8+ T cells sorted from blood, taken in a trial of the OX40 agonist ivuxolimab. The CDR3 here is CASSKGGAGQETQYF. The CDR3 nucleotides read TGTGCCAGTAGCAAGGGCGGGGCAGGACAAGAGACCCAGTACTTC.